What follows are 27 T cell receptor beta chains derived from one specimen sequenced in a study of T cell responses to AZD1222 COVID-19 vaccine. Profiled with immunoSEQ multiplex PCR; TCRdb holds only in-frame clones, not every one. The sample carries around 250,000 clones, 85% to 95% recorded once. Here the sequenced sample was peripheral blood, taken on day 0 of AZD1222 vaccination. The receptors here all came from an adult in good health.

The chain uses TRBV2 and TRBJ1-5; tentatively, D is TRBD1 (5 bases). V lost 11 bases and J 4 bases, leaving 15 bases between the germline ends. CDR3 size: 13 residues. Germline CDR1 is SNHLY and CDR2 is FYNNEI. The CDR3 reads CAGSRDVNQPQHF. The CDR3 DNA follows: TGTGCCGGCTCCCGGGACGTTAATCAGCCCCAGCATTTT.

The chain carries TRBV5-1 and TRBJ1-4; maybe TRBD1 (5 bases). V gave up 0 bases and J gave up 4 bases, with 13 bases separating them. This CDR3 has 16 residues. Germline V gene lookup returns CDR1 SGHRS and CDR2 YFSETQ. CDR3 coding DNA: TGCGCCAGCAGCTTGGGTCAGGGAGCCCATAATGAAAAACTGTTTTTT. Residues: CASSLGQGAHNEKLFF.

The chain recombines TRBV7-8 with TRBJ1-2; D possibly corresponds to TRBD1 (5 bases). CDR3 size: 16 residues. Germline V gene data show CDR1 as SGHVS and CDR2 as FQNEAQ. Trimming left V 5 bases short and J 8 bases short, with 24 bases between. As DNA, the CDR3 is TGTGCCAGCAGCCTAATCCGGGCGGGACGCTATGGAGGCTACACCTTC. This encodes CASSLIRAGRYGGYTF.

V usage is TRBV10-3 and J usage is TRBJ1-2, with D hard to call. CDR3 length equals 12 residues. Germline V gene sequence: CDR1 ENHRY, CDR2 SYGVKD. The V end lost 6 bases, the J end lost 4 bases, and 9 bases lay between the germline ends. The CDR3 here is CAIRGYGYGYTF. The CDR3 DNA sequence: TGTGCCATCAGGGGTTATGGCTATGGCTACACCTTC.

This rearrangement joins TRBV7-9 to TRBJ2-1; 9 bases agree with TRBD2. CDR1 is SEHNR, CDR2 FQNEAQ, per germline (reference sequence). The CDR3 consists of 14 residues. Trimming removed 4 bases from V and 10 bases from J; junction bases left unmatched: 8. CDR3 DNA: TGTGCCAGCAGCTCCGTAATAGCGGGAGTAGAGCAGTTCTTC. Protein: CASSSVIAGVEQFF.

The chain is built from TRBV29-1 and TRBJ1-1; D not resolved. CDR1 SQVTM and CDR2 ANQGSEA come from the germline V gene. The length of the CDR3 is 12 residues. Deletions cut 4 bases from V and 1 base from J, with 7 bases between. The CDR3 bases are TGCAGCGTTGGGGCGGGGAACACTGAAGCTTTCTTT. Protein: CSVGAGNTEAFF.

This clone was detected only a few times. The rearrangement joins TRBV2 to TRBJ2-7; 8 nucleotides align to TRBD1. This CDR3 is 13 amino acids long. V lost 6 bases and J lost 2; bases outside the gene matches: 3. CDR1 and CDR2 from the germline V gene are SNHLY and FYNNEI. CDR3 nucleotide sequence: TGTGCCAGCAGAAGGACAGGGACCTACGAGCAGTACTTC. Its protein is CASRRTGTYEQYF.

The chain couples TRBV6-2 or TRBV6-3 to TRBJ2-3; no firm D call. Germline loops: CDR1 MNHEY, CDR2 SVGEGT. This CDR3 is built from 14 residues. Trimming cost V 0 bases and J 0 bases, with 4 bases left between them. The CDR3 protein is CASSYSTSTDTQYF. The CDR3 DNA reads TGTGCCAGCAGTTACTCTACTAGCACAGATACGCAGTATTTT.

The J gene is TRBJ1-3, the V gene TRBV9; D not resolved. Germline-derived CDR1 and CDR2 are SGDLS and YYNGEE. Trimming left V 0 bases short and J 4 bases short, with 11 bases between. The CDR3 is made up of 15 amino acids. As DNA, the CDR3 is TGTGCCAGCAGCGTAGGGACGGCAGGAGGAAACACCATATATTTT. Protein product: CASSVGTAGGNTIYF.

The gene calls are TRBV28 and TRBJ1-2; D perhaps matches TRBD1 (6 bases). This CDR3 has 14 residues. Looked up from germline, CDR1 is MDHEN and CDR2 is SYDVKM. V lost 11 bases and J 1 base, leaving 17 bases between the germline ends. The CDR3 reads CAGGRLGGNYGYTF. Written as DNA, the CDR3 is TGTGCCGGGGGCCGCCTGGGCGGTAACTATGGCTACACCTTC.

This clone was seen only once. The chain uses TRBV3-1 (or the pseudogene TRBV3-2) and TRBJ1-6; no firm D call. From germline, CDR1 is LGHDT and CDR2 YNNKEL (reference sequence). V was clipped by 6 bases and J by 8 bases, with 11 bases between them. The CDR3 has 13 amino acids. Here the CDR3 DNA reads TGTGCCAGCAGTGTGATCGGAGATTCACCCCTCCACTTT. Its translation: CASSVIGDSPLHF.

The chain has TRBV10-3 and TRBJ2-7; D remains unclear. Per the germline V gene, CDR1 is ENHRY and CDR2 is SYGVKD. There are 13 residues in the CDR3. V was clipped by 9 bases and J by 3 bases, with 15 bases between them. The CDR3 bases are TGTGCCATTCCCGGGCAGGTAAGCTACGAGCAGTACTTC. It yields the protein CAIPGQVSYEQYF.

J is TRBJ2-6 and V is TRBV28; a weak D match, TRBD2 (6 bases). The CDR3 is 15 residues long. CDR1 is MDHEN, CDR2 SYDVKM, per germline. Trimming cost V 7 bases and J 1 base, with 11 bases left between them. The CDR3 loop reads CASTYRGSGANVLTF. DNA for the CDR3: TGTGCCAGCACCTACCGGGGGTCTGGGGCCAACGTCCTGACTTTC.

The rearrangement links TRBV5-6 to TRBJ1-2; no clear D gene. The ends were cut back, 0 bases at V and 3 bases at J, with 12 bases in the middle. CDR1 is SGHDT, CDR2 YYEEEE, per germline. The CDR3 extends over 15 amino acids. For the CDR3, the DNA is TGTGCCAGCAGCTTGGGTGGTGACTCCGACTATGGCTACACCTTC. This encodes CASSLGGDSDYGYTF.

The chain couples TRBV24-1 to TRBJ2-3, with 9 positions matching TRBD2. Looked up from germline, CDR1 is KGHDR and CDR2 is SFDVKD. The trim removed 4 bases at V and 0 bases at J, leaving 10 bases unmatched. The CDR3 is 18 residues long. The chain's CDR3 is CATSDPGVSGRSTDTQYF. In nucleotides, the CDR3 is TGTGCCACCAGTGACCCTGGAGTAAGCGGGAGGAGCACAGATACGCAGTATTTT.

The chain joins TRBV6-4 to TRBJ1-5, with no clear D. The V gene's germline CDR1 is MRHNA and CDR2 SNTAGT. Trimming took off 3 bases at V and 1 base at J, with 10 bases between the two ends. The CDR3 runs 15 residues. Here the CDR3 DNA reads TGTGCCAGCAGTGAAAGGCTGGTGAGCAATCAGCCCCAGCATTTT. As protein: CASSERLVSNQPQHF.

V gene TRBV24-1 combines with J gene TRBJ2-5, with D perhaps TRBD1 or TRBD2 (5 bases each). Trimming cost V 6 bases and J 4 bases, with 11 bases left between them. The CDR3 covers 13 residues. From germline, CDR1 is KGHDR and CDR2 SFDVKD. The chain's CDR3 is CATSRAGAETQYF. The CDR3 DNA is TGTGCCACCAGTCGGGCCGGGGCAGAGACCCAGTACTTC.

The chain has TRBV7-3 and TRBJ2-7, with D perhaps given as TRBD1 or TRBD2 (6 bases each). With 5 bases removed from V and 1 base from J, the gap between germline ends came to 9 bases. The CDR3 has 13 amino acids. CDR1 is SGHTA, CDR2 FQGTGA, per germline. As DNA, the CDR3 is TGTGCCAGCAGCAAAGGGGGGTCCTACGAGCAGTACTTC. Translation: CASSKGGSYEQYF.

CDR3 protein: CASSPPTPSSYEQYF. The DNA of the CDR3 is TGTGCCAGCAGCCCGCCGACTCCTAGCTCCTACGAGCAGTACTTC. The rearrangement uses TRBV5-4 and TRBJ2-7; no firm D call. The V end lost 4 bases, the J end lost 0 bases, and 14 bases lay between the germline ends. CDR3 length: 15 amino acids. Germline-derived CDR1 and CDR2 are SGHNT and YYREEE (reference sequence).

The gene calls are TRBV11-1 and TRBJ2-3; D remains unclear. The germline V and J ends were trimmed by 5 bases and 6 bases, with 15 bases remaining between them. Looked up from germline, CDR1 is SGHAT and CDR2 is FQDESV (reference sequence). The CDR3 spans 14 residues. In DNA form, the CDR3 reads TGTGCCAGCAGCCCCGACCCCCCCGCCGATACGCAGTATTTT. Translating it yields CASSPDPPADTQYF.

This clone showed up just once. The chain joins TRBV5-1 to TRBJ2-7, with 12 bases that match TRBD2. This CDR3 contains 14 residues. The V segment lost 4 bases and the J segment 7 bases; nucleotides outside the gene matches: 6. Germline CDR1 and CDR2: SGHRS and YFSETQ. CDR3 in amino acids: CASSPSTSGGEQYF. The CDR3 bases are TGCGCCAGCAGCCCGTCGACTAGCGGGGGTGAGCAGTACTTC.

This sequence joins TRBV5-1 and TRBJ1-6, with 8 bases that match TRBD1. Germline CDR1 and CDR2: SGHRS and YFSETQ. V was pared by 7 bases and J by 7 bases, with 7 bases of the junction left unmatched. The CDR3 is 14 residues long. CDR3: CASAIGQGNSPLHF. Written as DNA, the CDR3 is TGCGCCAGCGCTATCGGACAGGGAAATTCACCCCTCCACTTT.

The chain couples TRBV3-1 (or the pseudogene TRBV3-2) to TRBJ1-2; no clear D gene. CDR3 length: 13 residues. The germline gives CDR1 LGHDT, CDR2 YNNKEL (reference sequence). V was clipped by 6 bases and J by 8 bases, with 16 bases between them. In DNA, the CDR3 is TGTGCCAGCAGGCCCACCCGGGGTTACGGCTACACCTTC. Residues: CASRPTRGYGYTF.

The J gene is TRBJ2-1, the V gene TRBV7-9; 10 bases are shared with TRBD2. From germline, CDR1 is SEHNR and CDR2 FQNEAQ (reference sequence). V was pared by 5 bases and J by 1 base, with 5 bases of the junction left unmatched. This CDR3 is 16 amino acids long. CDR3 sequence: CASSPRTSGSYNEQFF. CDR3 DNA: TGTGCCAGCAGCCCCCGGACTAGCGGATCCTACAATGAGCAGTTCTTC.

This chain links TRBV28 with TRBJ2-5; D assignment may be TRBD1 or TRBD2 (6 bases each). CDR1 is MDHEN and CDR2 is SYDVKM in the germline V gene. V was pared by 3 bases and J by 3 bases, with 17 bases between. The CDR3 consists of 16 residues. The CDR3 region has the DNA TGTGCCAGCAGTTTCGGAGGGGGGCTGGGGGAAGAGACCCAGTACTTC. This translates into CASSFGGGLGEETQYF.

The chain couples TRBV2 to TRBJ1-2; tentative D call: TRBD1 (6 bases). Germline lookup yields CDR1 SNHLY and CDR2 FYNNEI. This CDR3 region has 12 residues. V lost 1 base to trimming and J lost 7 bases, with 7 bases between them. The CDR3 region is CASSEEGGGYTF. In DNA, the CDR3 is TGTGCCAGCAGTGAAGAGGGGGGTGGCTACACCTTC.

This chain uses TRBV28 with TRBJ1-4; D gene uncertain. CDR1 is MDHEN and CDR2 is SYDVKM in the germline V gene. This CDR3 has 14 residues. The germline V and J ends were trimmed by 4 bases and 5 bases, with 11 bases remaining between them. CDR3 nucleotides: TGTGCCAGCAGTTCCGCAGGCCCCAATGAAAAACTGTTTTTT. Translation gives CASSSAGPNEKLFF.